One and the same sample provided the 11 T cell receptor beta chains below, sequenced in a study of blood T cells in healthy people across ages. With a J-beta primer mix and a sample-barcoded 5' primer, a second PCR ran roughly 6 to 11 cycles. Each CDR3 protein gets one entry after TCRdb re-called the 5' RACE reads with MiXCR. The sample contains about 1.4 million distinct CDR3 sequences, approximately 59% of which appear only once. The sample consisted of blood. The source is a man younger than 35 in good health.

The chain has TRBV20-1 and TRBJ1-5; perhaps TRBD1 as D (5 bases). This CDR3 comprises 15 residues. Germline CDR1 DFQATT, CDR2 SNEGSKA (reference sequence). V lost 6 bases to trimming and J lost 7 bases, with 22 bases between them. The CDR3 sequence: CSAEGRGGSIQPQHF. The CDR3 region has the DNA TGCAGTGCAGAGGGCCGGGGCGGCTCGATCCAGCCCCAGCATTTT.

In this sample, this clonotype turned up many times. V usage is TRBV6-1 and J usage is TRBJ1-2; tentative D call: TRBD1 (5 bases). V lost 7 bases, J lost 10 bases, and 13 bases lay in between. Germline CDR1 and CDR2: MNHNS and SASEGT. The CDR3 contains 11 residues. CDR3 nucleotides: TGTGCCAGCACCCGGACACACGACTACACCTTC. It specifies CASTRTHDYTF.

The rearrangement uses TRBV29-1 and TRBJ1-2; no reliable D call. This CDR3 contains 17 residues. Germline CDR1 is SQVTM and CDR2 is ANQGSEA. Trimming took off 0 bases at V and 0 bases at J, with 17 bases between the two ends. CDR3 DNA: TGCAGCGTTGAAGAGCAAGCACAGAGTCCGTCTAACTATGGCTACACCTTC. This codes for CSVEEQAQSPSNYGYTF. Looking up the rest from reference TRBV29-1 and TRBJ1-2 gives the full variable domain: SAVISQKPSRDICQRGTSLTIQCQVDSQVTMMFWYRQQPGQSLTLIATANQGSEATYESGFVIDKFPISRPNLTFSTLTVSNMSPEDSSIYLCSVEEQAQSPSNYGYTFGSGTRLTVV.

The chain links TRBV29-1 to TRBJ2-5; TRBD1 agrees at 9 bases. The CDR3 extends over 13 amino acids. CDR1 SQVTM and CDR2 ANQGSEA come from the germline V gene. V trimming: 5 bases; J trimming: 5 bases; junction bases outside the gene matches: 6. The CDR3 region is CSVSGQGDETQYF. CDR3 sequence (DNA): TGCAGCGTTTCGGGACAGGGTGACGAGACCCAGTACTTC.

About this clonotype: This may come from a read error, since a much larger clone is one base off. The rearrangement joins TRBV20-1 to TRBJ2-7, with 9 bases lining up with TRBD1. J gave up 2 bases and V 6 bases, and 5 bases lay outside the gene matches. Germline V gene lookup returns CDR1 DFQATT and CDR2 SNEGSKA (reference sequence). This CDR3 has 13 amino acids. The CDR3 is CSAWDRATYEQYF. The CDR3 region has the DNA TGCAGTGCGTGGGACAGGGCAACCTACGAGCAGTACTTC.

There are a few counts of this clonotype. The rearrangement links TRBV29-1 to TRBJ2-1; 10 bases map to TRBD1. V was pared by 4 bases and J by 8 bases, with 8 bases of the junction left unmatched. The CDR3 sequence is 14 residues long. Germline-derived CDR1 and CDR2 are SQVTM and ANQGSEA. In DNA form, the CDR3 reads TGCAGCGTTGCACGGACAGGGGGTATCGATGAGCAGTTCTTC. This translates into CSVARTGGIDEQFF.

V gene TRBV20-1 combines with J gene TRBJ2-5; 9 bases are a match to TRBD1. The V segment lost 4 bases and the J segment 6 bases; nucleotides outside the gene matches: 6. Germline V gene lookup returns CDR1 DFQATT and CDR2 SNEGSKA (reference sequence). The CDR3 contains 13 residues. The CDR3 loop is CSATTGGAKTQYF. CDR3 bases: TGCAGTGCTACCACAGGGGGCGCAAAGACCCAGTACTTC.

The rearrangement uses TRBV27 and TRBJ1-1; D gene unclear. CDR1 MNHEY and CDR2 SMNVEV come from the germline V gene (reference sequence). Trimming cost V 4 bases and J 5 bases, with 14 bases left between them. This CDR3 region has 14 residues. CDR3 residues: CASSSQLKRTEAFF. The DNA for the CDR3 is TGTGCCAGCAGTTCACAACTCAAGAGAACTGAAGCTTTCTTT.

This clonotype occurred once. The rearrangement joins TRBV27 to TRBJ2-7; D might be TRBD1 (5 bases). V lost 3 bases to trimming and J lost 3 bases, with 18 bases between them. The CDR3 covers 16 residues. Germline lookup yields CDR1 MNHEY and CDR2 SMNVEV (reference sequence). As DNA, the CDR3 is TGTGCCAGCAGTTTGTCCCTGGGGCCCACCGTCTACGAGCAGTACTTC. Residues: CASSLSLGPTVYEQYF.

V and J are TRBV2 and TRBJ2-7; unclear D gene. The CDR3 is 12 residues long. Germline assignment: CDR1 SNHLY and CDR2 FYNNEI. The ends were cut back, 7 bases at V and 3 bases at J, with 10 bases in the middle. CDR3 DNA: TGTGCCAGCAAGAGCGATAACTACGAGCAGTACTTC. The encoded protein is CASKSDNYEQYF.

This clonotype was seen only a few times. The rearrangement links TRBV12-3 or TRBV12-4 to TRBJ2-3, with a possible D match to TRBD2 (6 bases). V dropped 3 bases and J dropped 0 bases, with 13 bases sitting between them. This CDR3 contains 16 residues. CDR3 loop: CASSLWEAYSTDTQYF. In nucleotides, the CDR3 is TGTGCCAGCAGTTTGTGGGAGGCCTATAGCACAGATACGCAGTATTTT.